The next 15 T cell receptor beta chains were all read from a single sample in a study of T-cell reconstitution after alpha-beta-depleted transplantation in children. For TCRbeta, the library was prepared with unique molecular identifiers. One entry per CDR3 protein, called by TCRdb with MiXCR from the PCR reads. The sample records about 500,000 distinct CDR3 sequences, less than 35% being singletons. The specimen was PBMCs from the stem cell graft donor, collected from the stem cell graft. These receptors all stem from a human donor who donated a stem cell graft to a child with aplastic anemia.

The rearrangement uses TRBV9 and TRBJ1-2; weak D call: TRBD1 (5 bases). The CDR3 has 14 residues. V lost 4 bases, J lost 1 base, and 11 bases lay in between. CDR1 is SGDLS, CDR2 YYNGEE, per germline. CDR3 coding DNA: TGTGCCAGCAGCCCGAGACAGAGTAACTATGGCTACACCTTC. Translation gives CASSPRQSNYGYTF.

This clonotype showed up just a few times. This chain joins TRBV18 and TRBJ2-7; D not certain. CDR1 and CDR2 from the germline V gene are KGHSH and LQKENI. CDR3 length: 15 amino acids. Deletions cut 0 bases from V and 6 bases from J, with 15 bases between. The DNA for the CDR3 is TGTGCCAGCTCACCACCGGGATTTCCCCTGCTCGAGCAGTACTTC. Its protein is CASSPPGFPLLEQYF.

DNA of the CDR3: TGTGCCAGCAGAGACGCGCCTAGCACAGATACGCAGTATTTT. It codes for CASRDAPSTDTQYF. This rearrangement joins TRBV28 to TRBJ2-3; no reliable D call. V shed 6 bases and J shed 0 bases, with 10 bases lying between them. The CDR3 is made up of 14 amino acids. Germline values: CDR1 MDHEN, CDR2 SYDVKM. The entire variable domain, with the rest obtained from reference TRBV28 and TRBJ2-3, is as follows: DVKVTQSSRYLVKRTGEKVFLECVQDMDHENMFWYRQDPGLGLRLIYFSYDVKMKEKGDIPEGYSVSREKKERFSLILESASTNQTSMYLCASRDAPSTDTQYFGPGTRLTVL.

The table lists this clonotype with a few counts. The V gene is TRBV9, the J gene TRBJ2-3; TRBD1 aligns across 7 bases. The CDR3 runs 16 residues. Germline loops: CDR1 SGDLS, CDR2 YYNGEE. V was clipped by 3 bases and J by 0 bases; unmatched bases: 7. For the CDR3, the DNA is TGTGCCAGCAGCGACGAAGACAGGGCTAGCACAGATACGCAGTATTTT. Translating it yields CASSDEDRASTDTQYF.

This clonotype appeared a few times. J is TRBJ2-1 and V is TRBV10-2; the D is unclear. Germline V lookup: CDR1 WSHSY, CDR2 SAAADI. V gave up 2 bases and J gave up 2 bases, with 13 bases separating them. The CDR3 has 16 amino acids. CDR3 amino acids: CASSEAAQRPYNEQFF. In nucleotides, the CDR3 is TGCGCCAGCAGTGAGGCTGCCCAGAGACCCTACAATGAGCAGTTCTTC.

This sequence joins TRBV11-3 and TRBJ2-1, with TRBD2 identical over 12 bases. This CDR3 is 15 amino acids long. Germline CDR1 reads SGHNT; CDR2 reads YENEEA. V lost 4 bases to trimming and J lost 8 bases; unmatched junction nucleotides: 6. In nucleotides, the CDR3 is TGTGCCAGCAGCTCACTAGCGGGAGGTAGCGATGAGCAGTTCTTC. This sequence encodes CASSSLAGGSDEQFF.

The chain recombines TRBV19 with TRBJ1-2, with D possibly TRBD1 on 5 matching bases. There are 15 residues in the CDR3. CDR1 and CDR2 from the germline V gene are LNHDA and SQIVND (reference sequence). Trimming removed 4 bases from V and 0 bases from J, with 12 bases in between. The CDR3 coding sequence is TGTGCCAGTAGTACCACAGGAATAGCTAACTATGGCTACACCTTC. It yields the protein CASSTTGIANYGYTF.

The CDR3 DNA reads TGTGCCAGTAGTCCCCGGACAGGGCCCACTGAAGCTTTCTTT. Encoded protein: CASSPRTGPTEAFF. This chain joins TRBV19 and TRBJ1-1, with 8 bases aligning to TRBD1. In germline, CDR1 is LNHDA, CDR2 SQIVND (reference sequence). This CDR3 has 14 amino acids. V dropped 5 bases and J dropped 4; count of bases not matched to a gene: 6.

This clonotype was observed a few times. V and J are TRBV15 and TRBJ2-7; TRBD1 agrees at 11 bases. The CDR3 is made up of 17 amino acids. The junction had 12 bases not matched to a gene; V was cut back by 2 bases and J by 6 bases. CDR1 is LNHNV, CDR2 YYDKDF, per germline (reference sequence). The CDR3 loop reads CATSRLIAGTGGSEQYV. The CDR3 DNA reads TGTGCCACCAGCAGACTAATCGCCGGGACAGGGGGTAGCGAGCAGTACGTC.

The chain uses TRBV19 and TRBJ1-5, with D perhaps TRBD1 (5 bases). CDR3 size: 14 residues. The germline gives CDR1 LNHDA, CDR2 SQIVND (reference sequence). The CDR3 spells CAAAGRQLNQPQHF. The CDR3 DNA sequence: TGTGCGGCGGCGGGCCGACAGTTAAATCAGCCCCAGCATTTT.

The sample holds a few counts of this clonotype. Germline is not matched at one junction end, which may reflect a read error. V gene TRBV12-3 or TRBV12-4 combines with J gene TRBJ2-3, with TRBD2 identical over 7 bases. The CDR3 consists of 15 residues. The CDR3 region is CASSVAGRLTDTQYF. CDR3 nucleotide sequence: TGTGCCAGCAGTGTAGCGGGTCGGCTCACAGATACGCAGTATTTT.

This clonotype was found a few times. V is TRBV5-1 and J is TRBJ1-5, with TRBD1 matching over 7 bases. The CDR3 spans 15 residues. J gave up 4 bases and V 4 bases, and 8 bases lay outside the gene matches. Germline lookup yields CDR1 SGHRS and CDR2 YFSETQ. CDR3 DNA: TGCGCCAGCAGCCCGGCCCCAGGGGGGAATCAGCCCCAGCATTTT. It is translated as CASSPAPGGNQPQHF. Full variable domain (missing parts from reference TRBV5-1 and TRBJ1-5): KAGVTQTPRYLIKTRGQQVTLSCSPISGHRSVSWYQQTPGQGLQFLFEYFSETQRNKGNFPGRFSGRQFSNSRSEMNVSTLELGDSALYLCASSPAPGGNQPQHFGDGTRLSIL.

The rearrangement joins TRBV29-1 to TRBJ2-5, with TRBD1 identical over 7 bases. Unmatched junction bases numbered 5, after V lost 5 bases and J lost 5 bases. CDR3 length: 12 residues. Germline V gene sequence: CDR1 SQVTM, CDR2 ANQGSEA. The chain's CDR3 is CSVLGGAETQYF. As DNA, the CDR3 is TGCAGCGTTTTAGGGGGCGCGGAGACCCAGTACTTC. The variable domain in full, completed from reference TRBV29-1 and TRBJ2-5, reads SAVISQKPSRDICQRGTSLTIQCQVDSQVTMMFWYRQQPGQSLTLIATANQGSEATYESGFVIDKFPISRPNLTFSTLTVSNMSPEDSSIYLCSVLGGAETQYFGPGTRLLVL.

This chain joins TRBV20-1 and TRBJ1-2; no firm D call. Per germline, CDR1 DFQATT and CDR2 SNEGSKA (reference sequence). V gave up 0 bases and J gave up 2 bases, with 13 bases separating them. This CDR3 region has 15 residues. The CDR3 reads CSARDERRNNYGYTF. CDR3 DNA sequence: TGCAGTGCTAGAGATGAGAGGAGAAACAACTATGGCTACACCTTC.

The rearrangement links TRBV6-2 or TRBV6-3 to TRBJ2-7; maybe TRBD1 (7 bases). Trimming left V 2 bases short and J 5 bases short, with 31 bases between. Germline values: CDR1 MNHEY, CDR2 SVGEGT. The CDR3 consists of 20 residues. DNA for the CDR3: TGTGCCAGCAGTTACCAATCGACAGGGACGGGGGCGAAACTCGCCCACGAGCAGTACTTC. It is translated as CASSYQSTGTGAKLAHEQYF.